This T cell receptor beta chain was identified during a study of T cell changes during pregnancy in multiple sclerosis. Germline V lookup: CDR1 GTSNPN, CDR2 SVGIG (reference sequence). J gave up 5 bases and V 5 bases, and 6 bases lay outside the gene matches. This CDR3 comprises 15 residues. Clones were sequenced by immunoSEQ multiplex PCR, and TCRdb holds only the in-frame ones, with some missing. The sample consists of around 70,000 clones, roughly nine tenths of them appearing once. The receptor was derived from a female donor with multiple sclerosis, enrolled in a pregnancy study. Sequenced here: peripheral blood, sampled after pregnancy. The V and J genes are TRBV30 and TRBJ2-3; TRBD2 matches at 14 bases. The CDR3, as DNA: TGTGCCTGGGCCGGGACTAGCGGGAGAGGAGATACGCAGTATTTT. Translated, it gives CAWAGTSGRGDTQYF.